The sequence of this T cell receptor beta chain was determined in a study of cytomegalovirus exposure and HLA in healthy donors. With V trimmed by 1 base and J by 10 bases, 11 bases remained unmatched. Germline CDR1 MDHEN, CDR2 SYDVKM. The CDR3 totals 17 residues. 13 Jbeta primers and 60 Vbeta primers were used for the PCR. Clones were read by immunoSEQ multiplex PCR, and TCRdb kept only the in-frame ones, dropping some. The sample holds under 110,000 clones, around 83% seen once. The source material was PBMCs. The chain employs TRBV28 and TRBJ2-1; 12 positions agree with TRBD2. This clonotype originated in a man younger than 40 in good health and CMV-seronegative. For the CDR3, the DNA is TGTGCCAGCAGTTTATTCGACCTAGCGGGGGGGCCCGGGGAGCAGTTCTTC. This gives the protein CASSLFDLAGGPGEQFF.